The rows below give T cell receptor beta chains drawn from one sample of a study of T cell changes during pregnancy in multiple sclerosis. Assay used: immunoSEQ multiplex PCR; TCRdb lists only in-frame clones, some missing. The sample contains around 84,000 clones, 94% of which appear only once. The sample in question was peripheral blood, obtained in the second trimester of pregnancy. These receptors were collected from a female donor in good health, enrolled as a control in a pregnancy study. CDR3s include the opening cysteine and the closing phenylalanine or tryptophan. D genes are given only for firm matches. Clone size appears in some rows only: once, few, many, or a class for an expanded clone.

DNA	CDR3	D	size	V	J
TGTGCCAGCAGTCCCGGTCGCTCTTACAATGAGCAGTTCTTC	CASSPGRSYNEQFF	-	-	TRBV7-2	TRBJ2-1
TGTGCCAGCAGTTCCAGACAGGGGGTCACAGATACGCAGTATTTT	CASSSRQGVTDTQYF	TRBD1	-	TRBV6-6	TRBJ2-3
TGTGCCACCAGCAGAGATGCAGCGGGGGGCTACGAGCAGTACTTC	CATSRDAAGGYEQYF	TRBD2	-	TRBV15	TRBJ2-7
TGTGCCAGCCATACCGCGGGTTGGGGCTACACCTTC	CASHTAGWGYTF	-	-	TRBV5-4	TRBJ1-2
TGCAGCGTTGGAGGGGGGGGCGACTATGGCTACACCTTC	CSVGGGGDYGYTF	-	-	TRBV29-1	TRBJ1-2
TGTGCCATCAGTGAGTCGTCGGGGAAACTAGTGTACTACGAGCAGTACTTC	CAISESSGKLVYYEQYF	-	-	TRBV10-3	TRBJ2-7
TGTGCCAGCAGCTTGGGACAGGGAGAAGCTTTCTTT	CASSLGQGEAFF	TRBD1	-	TRBV5-6	TRBJ1-1
TGCGCCAGCAGCACGGGACAGCCGAACACTGAAGCTTTCTTT	CASSTGQPNTEAFF	TRBD1	-	TRBV5-1	TRBJ1-1
TGTGCCAGCAGCTTAGCGGGAGTATCTCATGAGCAGTTCTTC	CASSLAGVSHEQFF	-	-	TRBV7-2	TRBJ2-1
TGTGCCAGCCTTGGGCACAATGAGCAGTTCTTC	CASLGHNEQFF	-	-	TRBV7-9	TRBJ2-1
TGTGCCAGTCACGCCGGCTACGAGCAGTACTTC	CASHAGYEQYF	-	few	TRBV28	TRBJ2-7
TGTGCCAGCAGCGTAGCCCCCTCGGGCGGGAGCGGGGCCTACGAGCAGTACTTC	CASSVAPSGGSGAYEQYF	TRBD2	-	TRBV9	TRBJ2-7
TGCGCCAGCAGCTTCTCCTTAGGGACTAGGGCAGATACGCAGTATTTT	CASSFSLGTRADTQYF	TRBD2	-	TRBV5-1	TRBJ2-3
TGTGCCAGCAGCCAAGATATCGGAGCGGGAGGGCCGGTCTTC	CASSQDIGAGGPVF	TRBD2	-	TRBV14	TRBJ2-1
TGTGCCACTAGAAGGAGCACTAGCGTACACGAGCAGTACTTC	CATRRSTSVHEQYF	TRBD2	-	TRBV19	TRBJ2-7
TGTGCCAGCAGTGACCCAAACGAGAGCAATCAGCCCCAGCATTTT	CASSDPNESNQPQHF	-	-	TRBV2	TRBJ1-5
TGTGCCAGCCAGTCGCTAGGGGTAGCTAATGAAAAACTGTTTTTT	CASQSLGVANEKLFF	-	-	TRBV28	TRBJ1-4
TGTGCCAGCAGCTTGGACAGGGTAGAAAAACTGTTTTTT	CASSLDRVEKLFF	-	-	TRBV5-6	TRBJ1-4
TGTGCCAGCAGACCGGGGGGGTTGAACACTGAAGCTTTCTTT	CASRPGGLNTEAFF	-	-	TRBV6-4	TRBJ1-1